The 31 T cell receptor beta chains given below trace back to one sample, sequenced in a study of T cells in Graves' hyperthyroidism and ophthalmopathy (dated by TCRdb to the late 2010s). Library preparation used multiplex PCR. The data were produced on an Illumina HiSeq 2000. TCR beta CDR3 regions were amplified from RNA transcripts. The TCR CDR3 was subjected to a first round of RT-PCR using the HTBI primer set and the Qiagen OneStep RT-PCR kit. TCRdb reprocessing: public reads trimmed at Q25 with fastp, clones called with MiXCR, in-frame beta chains kept. Identical CDR3 protein sequences are pooled into one entry, listed with their most common genes and DNA. Across this sample there are about 320,000 distinct CDR3 sequences, with around a sixth seen only once. The ten most abundant clones make up around a third of the sample. The sequenced material came from blood. These receptors all come from a man aged 30 to 45 with Graves' hyperthyroidism.

This clonotype was found many times. This chain connects TRBV6-1 to TRBJ2-2; possible D gene TRBD1, 6 bases. V was cut by 8 bases and J by 1 base, with 11 bases left in between. The CDR3 sequence is 14 residues long. Germline CDR1 is MNHNS and CDR2 is SASEGT. The CDR3 here is CASSGTLNTGELFF. The CDR3 DNA reads as TGTGCCAGCTCCGGGACATTGAACACCGGGGAGCTGTTTTTT.

This clonotype was counted a few times. The rearrangement links TRBV9 to TRBJ1-4, with no clear D. CDR1 and CDR2 (germline): SGDLS, YYNGEE. The CDR3 runs to 13 residues. Between the trimmed V and J ends, which lost 2 bases and 5 bases, there was a span of 7 bases. This CDR3 reads CASSVQPNEKLFF. The CDR3 nucleotides are TGTGCCAGCAGCGTCCAACCCAATGAAAAACTGTTTTTT. Based on the CDR3 plus reference TRBV9 and TRBJ1-4, the full variable domain is DSGVTQTPKHLITATGQRVTLRCSPRSGDLSVYWYQQSLDQGLQFLIQYYNGEERAKGNILERFSAQQFPDLHSELNLSSLELGDSALYFCASSVQPNEKLFFGSGTQLSVL.

In this sample, this clonotype turned up many times. The rearrangement links TRBV7-2 to TRBJ1-3; D might be TRBD1 (6 bases). Trimming left V 2 bases short and J 1 base short, with 18 bases between. Germline CDR1 SGHTA, CDR2 FQGNSA. The CDR3 consists of 18 residues. CDR3 sequence: CASSLRLRDTVSGNTIYF. Here the CDR3 DNA reads TGTGCCAGCAGCTTAAGACTCCGGGACACAGTTTCTGGAAACACCATATATTTT.

This clonotype has at least ten counts. V is TRBV2 and J is TRBJ2-3, with 9 bases aligning to TRBD2. The V and J ends lost 0 bases and 4 bases, in that order; junction bases with no gene match: 8. The CDR3 is 17 amino acids. Germline V gene lookup returns CDR1 SNHLY and CDR2 FYNNEI. CDR3 amino acids: CASSEALLAGGPDTQYF. The CDR3 DNA reads TGTGCCAGCAGTGAAGCGCTTCTTGCGGGAGGGCCAGATACGCAGTATTTT.

CDR3 sequence reads: CASSSPFGNYGYTF. In DNA form, the CDR3 reads TGTGCCAGCAGCTCCCCTTTCGGAAACTATGGCTACACCTTC. The rearrangement links TRBV9 to TRBJ1-2; no definite D call. V dropped 4 bases and J dropped 2 bases, with 12 bases sitting between them. The V gene's germline CDR1 is SGDLS and CDR2 YYNGEE. The CDR3 spans 14 residues.

As regards this clonotype: A much larger clone is a single base away; this may be a read error. The CDR3 bases are TGTGCCATCTCTGACCGGGACAGGGGAGGCGAGCAGTGCTTC. Protein: CAISDRDRGGEQCF. The chain couples TRBV2 to TRBJ2-7; 10 bases are a match to TRBD1. CDR1 is SNHLY and CDR2 is FYNNEI in the germline V gene. The CDR3 spans 14 residues. Full variable domain (remainder filled in from reference TRBV2 and TRBJ2-7): EPEVTQTPSHQVTQMGQEVILRCVPISNHLYFYWYRQILGQKVEFLVSFYNNEISEKSEIFDDQFSVERPDGSNFTLKIRSTKLEDSAMYFCAISDRDRGGEQCFGPGTRLTVT.

In this sample, this clonotype turned up many times. The chain is built from TRBV19 and TRBJ2-5; 11 bases line up with TRBD2. The germline gives CDR1 LNHDA, CDR2 SQIVND (reference sequence). V lost 6 bases, J lost 7 bases, and 7 bases stayed unmatched. This CDR3 spans 14 amino acids. CDR3 in amino acids: CASRLLAGAGTQYF. DNA of the CDR3: TGTGCCAGTAGACTACTAGCGGGGGCTGGGACCCAGTACTTC.

On this clonotype itself: A much larger clonotype is one base distant, so this may be a read error. The missing conserved phenylalanine or tryptophan at the end of this CDR3 makes a read error likely. The V and J genes are TRBV2 and TRBJ2-7; 8 bases map to TRBD2. The CDR3 consists of 16 residues. CDR1 and CDR2 (germline): SNHLY, FYNNEI. Trimming removed 4 bases from V and 3 bases from J; junction bases left unmatched: 11. CDR3 amino acids: CASSARGAGGFYEQYS. The CDR3 region has the DNA TGTGCCAGCAGTGCCCGTGGCGCGGGAGGATTCTACGAGCAGTACTCC.

This clonotype was observed a handful of times. V is TRBV5-1 and J is TRBJ2-5, with 7 bases aligning to TRBD1. Germline V gives CDR1 SGHRS, CDR2 YFSETQ. Unmatched junction bases numbered 4, after V lost 2 bases and J lost 3 bases. The CDR3 contains 14 residues. The CDR3 DNA is TGCGCCAGCAGCTTCGGGACAGTAGAAGAGACCCAGTACTTC. Translating gives CASSFGTVEETQYF.

The sample holds many counts of this clonotype. The V call is TRBV13, the J call TRBJ2-5; D not resolved. Trimming cost V 1 base and J 2 bases, with 8 bases left between them. The CDR3 runs to 14 residues. The germline CDR1 and CDR2 sequences are PRHDT and FYEKMQ (reference sequence). DNA for the CDR3: TGTGCCAGCAGCTTAGCCGCCAGACAAGAGACCCAGTACTTC. This sequence encodes CASSLAARQETQYF. The variable domain in full, with the rest retrieved from reference TRBV13 and TRBJ2-5, is AAGVIQSPRHLIKEKRETATLKCYPIPRHDTVYWYQQGPGQDPQFLISFYEKMQSDKGSIPDRFSAQQFSDYHSELNMSSLELGDSALYFCASSLAARQETQYFGPGTRLLVL.

The chain combines TRBV20-1 with TRBJ1-4, with D perhaps TRBD1 (5 bases). The length of the CDR3 is 13 residues. The V and J ends lost 2 bases and 8 bases respectively, with 12 bases between them. The germline CDR1 and CDR2 sequences are DFQATT and SNEGSKA (reference sequence). The CDR3 sequence is CSARSGGEEKLFF. The CDR3 DNA sequence: TGCAGTGCTAGATCTGGGGGTGAGGAAAAACTGTTTTTT.

This clonotype was counted at least ten times. The chain uses TRBV5-1 and TRBJ1-1, with TRBD1 as a possible D gene (6 bases). There are 15 residues in the CDR3. Germline assignment: CDR1 SGHRS and CDR2 YFSETQ. V lost 4 bases and J 0 bases, leaving 13 bases between the germline ends. In nucleotides, the CDR3 is TGCGCCAGCAGCAGGGGGTTTTCCGTGAACACTGAAGCTTTCTTT. Translation gives CASSRGFSVNTEAFF.

Ten or more counts support this clonotype. The rearrangement joins TRBV11-2 to TRBJ2-7; D ambiguous. The ends were cut back, 3 bases at V and 7 bases at J, with 13 bases in the middle. Germline V gives CDR1 SGHAT, CDR2 FQNNGV. CDR3 size: 13 residues. This CDR3 reads CASSFRPLGEQYF. The CDR3, as DNA: TGTGCCAGCAGCTTTCGTCCTCTGGGGGAGCAGTACTTC.

This clonotype turned up a few times. The chain couples TRBV4-1 to TRBJ2-5, with D possibly being TRBD2 (5 bases). Germline CDR1 MGHRA, CDR2 YSYEKL. The CDR3 length is 16 residues. Trimming removed 0 bases from V and 3 bases from J, with 14 bases in between. For the CDR3, the DNA is TGCGCCAGCAGCCAAGATAGCGACTACACGAAAGAGACCCAGTACTTC. This gives the protein CASSQDSDYTKETQYF.

CDR3 amino acids: CASSLPRQGPDTGELFF. The CDR3 DNA reads as TGTGCCAGCAGCTTACCCAGACAGGGGCCGGACACCGGGGAGCTGTTTTTT. The V gene is TRBV7-9, the J gene TRBJ2-2; TRBD1 aligns across 8 bases. Germline-derived CDR1 and CDR2 are SEHNR and FQNEAQ (reference sequence). The CDR3 runs to 17 residues. V dropped 2 bases and J dropped 3; count of bases not matched to a gene: 8.

This clonotype was seen ten or more times. The gene calls are TRBV18 and TRBJ1-2; possible D gene TRBD1, 5 bases. CDR1 is KGHSH, CDR2 LQKENI, per germline. This CDR3 comprises 15 residues. The V end was cut by 3 bases, the J end by 1 base, with 12 bases between. The CDR3 protein is CASSPLTEINYGYTF. The DNA of the CDR3 is TGTGCCAGCTCACCGTTGACAGAAATTAACTATGGCTACACCTTC.

This clonotype was observed many times. The J gene is TRBJ2-7, the V gene TRBV12-3 or TRBV12-4; a weak D match, TRBD1 (6 bases). The CDR3 loop spans 15 amino acids. The ends were cut back, 5 bases at V and 2 bases at J, with 16 bases in the middle. CDR3 residues: CASSQPPAGAYEQYF. The CDR3 nucleotides are TGTGCCAGCAGTCAACCCCCGGCAGGGGCCTACGAGCAGTACTTC.

This rearrangement joins TRBV11-2 to TRBJ2-7; D may be TRBD2 (6 bases). Trimming took off 4 bases at V and 6 bases at J, with 10 bases between the two ends. Germline-derived CDR1 and CDR2 are SGHAT and FQNNGV. The CDR3 length is 12 residues. Here the CDR3 reads CASSYLAVEQYF. In DNA, the CDR3 is TGTGCCAGCAGCTATTTAGCGGTCGAGCAGTACTTC.

The gene calls are TRBV3-1 and TRBJ2-1, with unresolved D. Trimming cost V 1 base and J 2 bases, with 3 bases left between them. From germline, CDR1 is LGHDT and CDR2 YNNKEL (reference sequence). CDR3 length: 13 residues. CDR3 protein: CASSQGTYNEQFF. CDR3 DNA sequence: TGTGCCAGCAGCCAAGGGACCTACAATGAGCAGTTCTTC.

This chain links TRBV4-2 with TRBJ2-2, with 8 bases aligning to TRBD2. This CDR3 contains 17 residues. V lost 3 bases and J lost 4; bases outside the gene matches: 10. Per germline, CDR1 LGHNA and CDR2 YNFKEQ. CDR3 protein: CASSHPREASSTGELFF. The CDR3 DNA sequence: TGTGCCAGCAGCCATCCGCGGGAGGCGAGCAGCACCGGGGAGCTGTTTTTT.

This clonotype was counted a few times. The chain combines TRBV28 with TRBJ1-2; 8 bases are shared with TRBD1. Unmatched junction bases numbered 11, after V lost 7 bases and J lost 4 bases. The CDR3 length is 15 residues. Germline values: CDR1 MDHEN, CDR2 SYDVKM. CDR3 nucleotide sequence: TGTGCCAGCACAACAGGGACAGGCGCCCGCTATGGCTACACCTTC. Its translation: CASTTGTGARYGYTF.

On this clonotype itself: A clone one base away is much larger, so this may be a read error. Here the CDR3 DNA reads TGTGCCAGCATGGCTAGCGGGAGCCAAGAGACCCAGTTCTTC. Amino acids: CASMASGSQETQFF. The chain has TRBV6-2 or TRBV6-3 and TRBJ2-5; 10 bases agree with TRBD2. Near its end, the DNA agrees better with TRBJ2-1, so the J call may be wrong. This CDR3 comprises 14 residues. Germline values: CDR1 MNHEY, CDR2 SVGEGT.

The rearrangement joins TRBV19 to TRBJ1-1; D not resolved. Trimming pared 2 bases from V and 6 bases from J, leaving 13 bases between. CDR3 size: 14 residues. Per germline, CDR1 LNHDA and CDR2 SQIVND (reference sequence). The CDR3 loop reads CASSIRPPGAEAFF. CDR3 in DNA: TGTGCCAGTAGTATAAGGCCCCCGGGAGCTGAAGCTTTCTTT.

In its sample, this clonotype was seen once. The chain recombines TRBV2 with TRBJ2-7; D is perhaps TRBD1 (6 bases). Trimming removed 8 bases from V and 6 bases from J, with 20 bases in between. Germline V lookup: CDR1 SNHLY, CDR2 FYNNEI. The CDR3 runs 14 residues. The CDR3 coding sequence is TGTGCCAGCCGGGCGAGGGGGATTGGCTGCGAGCAGTACTTC. It is translated as CASRARGIGCEQYF.

This clonotype occurred many times. The chain joins TRBV27 to TRBJ2-7, with 7 bases matching TRBD2. Germline-derived CDR1 and CDR2 are MNHEY and SMNVEV (reference sequence). The V segment lost 6 bases and the J segment 5 bases; nucleotides outside the gene matches: 16. This CDR3 region has 16 residues. In nucleotides, the CDR3 is TGTGCCAGCAGCCCGGCGCGGGAGATTATCAATGACGAGCAGTACTTC. Protein product: CASSPAREIINDEQYF.

This sequence joins TRBV7-2 and TRBJ2-5; TRBD1 aligns across 7 bases. Germline V CDR1 and CDR2: SGHTA, FQGNSA. CDR3 length: 14 residues. Trimming took 5 bases from V and 4 from J; bases not matched to a gene: 7. The CDR3: CASSPDRAIETQYF. The CDR3 nucleotides are TGTGCCAGCAGCCCAGACAGGGCCATAGAGACCCAGTACTTC.

This clonotype has just a few counts. The chain combines TRBV7-3 with TRBJ2-7; D remains unclear. V was cut by 5 bases and J by 7 bases, with 15 bases left in between. Germline V gene sequence: CDR1 SGHTA, CDR2 FQGTGA. The CDR3 is made up of 13 amino acids. CDR3 DNA: TGTGCCAGCAGCCAAAGTATTTCTGGGGAGCAGTACTTC. It translates to CASSQSISGEQYF.

This clonotype came up many times. The chain employs TRBV7-2 and TRBJ2-7; possible D gene TRBD2, 6 bases. The V and J ends lost 1 base and 4 bases respectively, with 14 bases between them. This CDR3 region has 15 residues. The V gene's germline CDR1 is SGHTA and CDR2 FQGNSA. The CDR3 bases are TGTGCCAGCAGCTTAGAAGGGGCTAGCGCGTACGAGCAGTACTTC. The encoded protein is CASSLEGASAYEQYF.

This clonotype was recorded many times. The chain uses TRBV18 and TRBJ1-1; D may be TRBD1 (6 bases). This CDR3 region has 16 residues. Germline V gene sequence: CDR1 KGHSH, CDR2 LQKENI. Trimming took off 4 bases at V and 0 bases at J, with 15 bases between the two ends. CDR3 nucleotide sequence: TGTGCCAGCTCACGAGAGGCAGGGGTCATGAACACTGAAGCTTTCTTT. Residues: CASSREAGVMNTEAFF.

In its sample, this clonotype was seen a few times. The chain is built from TRBV11-2 and TRBJ2-7; 12 nucleotides match TRBD2. CDR1 is SGHAT, CDR2 FQNNGV, per germline. J was trimmed by 7 bases and V by 5 bases; bases with no gene match: 9. The CDR3 has 15 amino acids. CDR3 DNA sequence: TGTGCCAGCAGCCGGACTAGCGGGATGATTGCGGAGCAGTACTTC. It codes for CASSRTSGMIAEQYF.

In this sample, this clonotype turned up many times. This sequence joins TRBV6-1 and TRBJ1-1, with a tentative D call TRBD1 (5 bases). V was pared by 6 bases and J by 6 bases, with 14 bases between. CDR3 length: 13 residues. Germline lookup yields CDR1 MNHNS and CDR2 SASEGT. As DNA, the CDR3 is TGTGCCAGCAGAGACAGTCGGGCAGCTGAAGCTTTCTTT. Encoded protein: CASRDSRAAEAFF.